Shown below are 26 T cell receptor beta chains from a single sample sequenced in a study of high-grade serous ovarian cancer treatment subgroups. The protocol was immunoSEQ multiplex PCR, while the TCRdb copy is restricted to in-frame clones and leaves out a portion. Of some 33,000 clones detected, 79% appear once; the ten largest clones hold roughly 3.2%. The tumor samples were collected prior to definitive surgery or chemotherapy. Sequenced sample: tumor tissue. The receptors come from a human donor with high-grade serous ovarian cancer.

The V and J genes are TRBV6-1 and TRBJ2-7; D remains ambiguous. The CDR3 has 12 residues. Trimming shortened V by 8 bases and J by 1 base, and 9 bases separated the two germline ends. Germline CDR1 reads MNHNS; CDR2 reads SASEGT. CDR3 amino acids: CASGERSYEQYF. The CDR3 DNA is TGTGCCAGCGGGGAACGGTCCTACGAGCAGTACTTC.

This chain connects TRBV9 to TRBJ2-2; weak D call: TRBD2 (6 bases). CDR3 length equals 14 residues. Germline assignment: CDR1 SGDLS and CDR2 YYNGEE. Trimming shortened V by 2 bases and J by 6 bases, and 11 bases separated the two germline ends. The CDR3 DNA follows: TGTGCCAGCAGCGTGACTAGGGTCCCCGGGGAGCTGTTTTTT. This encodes CASSVTRVPGELFF. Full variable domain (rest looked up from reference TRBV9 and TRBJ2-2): DSGVTQTPKHLITATGQRVTLRCSPRSGDLSVYWYQQSLDQGLQFLIQYYNGEERAKGNILERFSAQQFPDLHSELNLSSLELGDSALYFCASSVTRVPGELFFGEGSRLTVL.

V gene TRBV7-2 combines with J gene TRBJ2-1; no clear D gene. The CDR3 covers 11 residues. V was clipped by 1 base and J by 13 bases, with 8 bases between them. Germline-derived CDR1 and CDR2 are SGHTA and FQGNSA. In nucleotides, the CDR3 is TGTGCCAGCAGCTTAGGGGATAAACAGTTCTTC. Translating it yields CASSLGDKQFF.

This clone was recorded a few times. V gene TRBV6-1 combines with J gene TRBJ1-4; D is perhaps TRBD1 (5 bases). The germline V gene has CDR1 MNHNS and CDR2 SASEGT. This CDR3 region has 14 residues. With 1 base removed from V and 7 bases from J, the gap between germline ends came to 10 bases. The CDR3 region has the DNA TGTGCCAGCAGTGAAGTCCAAAGGGGTGAAAAACTGTTTTTT. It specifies CASSEVQRGEKLFF.

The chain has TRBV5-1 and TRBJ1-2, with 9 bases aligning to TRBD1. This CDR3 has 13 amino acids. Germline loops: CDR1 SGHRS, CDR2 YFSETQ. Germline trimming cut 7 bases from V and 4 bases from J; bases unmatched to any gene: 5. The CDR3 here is CASSQDRGYGYTF. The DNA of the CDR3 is TGCGCCAGCTCCCAGGACAGGGGCTATGGCTACACCTTC.

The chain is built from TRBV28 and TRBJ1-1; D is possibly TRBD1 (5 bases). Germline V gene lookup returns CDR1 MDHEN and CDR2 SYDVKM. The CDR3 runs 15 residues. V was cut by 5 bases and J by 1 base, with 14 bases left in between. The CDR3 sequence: CASSPPGTSNTEAFF. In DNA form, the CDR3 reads TGTGCCAGCAGTCCCCCCGGGACTTCGAACACTGAAGCTTTCTTT.

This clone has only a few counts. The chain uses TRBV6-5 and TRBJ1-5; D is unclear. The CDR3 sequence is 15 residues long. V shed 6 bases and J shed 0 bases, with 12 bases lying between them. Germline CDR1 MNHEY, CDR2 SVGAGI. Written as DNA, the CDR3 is TGTGCCAGCAGCTCCGGACGCCTTAGCAATCAGCCCCAGCATTTT. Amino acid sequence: CASSSGRLSNQPQHF.

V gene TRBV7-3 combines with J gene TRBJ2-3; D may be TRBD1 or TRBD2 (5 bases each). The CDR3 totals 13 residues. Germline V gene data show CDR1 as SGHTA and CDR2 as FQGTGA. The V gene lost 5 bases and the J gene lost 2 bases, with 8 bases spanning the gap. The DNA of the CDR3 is TGTGCCAGCAGCCGGGGCCTCACAGATACGCAGTATTTT. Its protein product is CASSRGLTDTQYF.

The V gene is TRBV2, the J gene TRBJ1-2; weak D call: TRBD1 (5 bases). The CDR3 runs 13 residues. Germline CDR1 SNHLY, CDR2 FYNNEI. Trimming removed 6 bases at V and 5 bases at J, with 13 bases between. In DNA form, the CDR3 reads TGTGCCAGCAGCGTAGCAGGGTTTTATGGCTACACCTTC. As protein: CASSVAGFYGYTF.

CDR3 DNA: TGTGCCAGCTCACTCACAGGCGCCACGAACACCGGGGAGCTGTTTTTT. Translating gives CASSLTGATNTGELFF. The gene calls are TRBV18 and TRBJ2-2; D possibly corresponds to TRBD1 (5 bases). The CDR3 sequence is 16 residues long. Germline CDR1 reads KGHSH; CDR2 reads LQKENI. Between the trimmed V and J ends, which lost 4 bases and 0 bases, there was a span of 12 bases.

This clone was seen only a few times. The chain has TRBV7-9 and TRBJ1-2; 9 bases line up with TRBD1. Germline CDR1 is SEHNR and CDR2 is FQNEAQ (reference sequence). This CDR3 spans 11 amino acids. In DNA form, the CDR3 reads TGTGGGACAGGGGATTTCTATGGCTACACCTTC. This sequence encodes CGTGDFYGYTF.

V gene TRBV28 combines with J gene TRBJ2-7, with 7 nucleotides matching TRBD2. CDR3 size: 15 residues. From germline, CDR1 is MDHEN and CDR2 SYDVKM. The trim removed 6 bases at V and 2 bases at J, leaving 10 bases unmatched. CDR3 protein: CASRTTREVTYEQYF. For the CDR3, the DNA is TGTGCCAGCAGGACCACTCGGGAGGTTACCTACGAGCAGTACTTC.

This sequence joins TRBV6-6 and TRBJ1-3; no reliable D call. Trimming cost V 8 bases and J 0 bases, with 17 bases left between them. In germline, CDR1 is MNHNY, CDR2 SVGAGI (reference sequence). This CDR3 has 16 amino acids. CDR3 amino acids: CASATSQILSGNTIYF. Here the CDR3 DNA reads TGTGCCAGCGCGACCAGCCAGATCCTCTCTGGAAACACCATATATTTT.

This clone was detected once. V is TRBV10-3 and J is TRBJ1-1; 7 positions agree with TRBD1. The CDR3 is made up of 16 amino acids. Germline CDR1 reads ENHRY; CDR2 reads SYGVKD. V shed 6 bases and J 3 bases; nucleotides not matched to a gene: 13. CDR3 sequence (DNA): TGTGCCATCAGACGGTTAGGGACAGCTGAAGACACTGAAGCTTTCTTT. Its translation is CAIRRLGTAEDTEAFF.

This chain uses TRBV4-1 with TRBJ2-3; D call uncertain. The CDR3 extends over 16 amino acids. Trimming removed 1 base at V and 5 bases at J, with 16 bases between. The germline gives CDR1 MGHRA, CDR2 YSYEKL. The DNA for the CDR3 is TGCGCCAGCAGCCAAGGGGTCGTGGAGACTGGAGATACGCAGTATTTT. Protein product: CASSQGVVETGDTQYF.

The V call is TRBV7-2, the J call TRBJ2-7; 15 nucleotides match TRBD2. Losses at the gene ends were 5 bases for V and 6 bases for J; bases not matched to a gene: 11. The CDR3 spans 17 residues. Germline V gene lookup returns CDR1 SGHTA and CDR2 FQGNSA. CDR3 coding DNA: TGTGCCAGCAGCCCCTTTAGGACTAGCGGGAGGGCCTGCGAGCAGTACTTC. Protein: CASSPFRTSGRACEQYF. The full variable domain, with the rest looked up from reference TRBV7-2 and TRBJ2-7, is GAGVSQSPSNKVTEKGKDVELRCDPISGHTALYWYRQSLGQGLEFLIYFQGNSAPDKSGLPSDRFSAERTGGSVSTLTIQRTQQEDSAVYLCASSPFRTSGRACEQYFGPGTRLTVT.

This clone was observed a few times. CDR3 loop: CASSQGVRRGMNTEAFF. Here the CDR3 DNA reads TGTGCCAGCAGCCAAGGGGTTAGGCGGGGTATGAACACTGAAGCTTTCTTT. The rearrangement uses TRBV4-2 and TRBJ1-1; D unclear. Germline CDR1 reads LGHNA; CDR2 reads YNFKEQ. Trimming took 1 base from V and 0 from J, leaving 15 bases between them. The CDR3 spans 17 residues.

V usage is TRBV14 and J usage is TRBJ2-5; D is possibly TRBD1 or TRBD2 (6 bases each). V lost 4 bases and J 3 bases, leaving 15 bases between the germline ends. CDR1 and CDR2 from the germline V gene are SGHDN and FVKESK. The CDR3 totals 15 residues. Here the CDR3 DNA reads TGTGCCAGCAGCCTGAATCGGGGGCGAGAAGAGACCCAGTACTTC. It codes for CASSLNRGREETQYF.

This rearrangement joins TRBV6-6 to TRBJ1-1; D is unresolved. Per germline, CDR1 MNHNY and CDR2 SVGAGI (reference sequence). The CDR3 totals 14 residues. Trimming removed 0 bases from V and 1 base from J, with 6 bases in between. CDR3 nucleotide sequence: TGTGCCAGCAGTTACTCGGAAGCGAACACTGAAGCTTTCTTT. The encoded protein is CASSYSEANTEAFF.

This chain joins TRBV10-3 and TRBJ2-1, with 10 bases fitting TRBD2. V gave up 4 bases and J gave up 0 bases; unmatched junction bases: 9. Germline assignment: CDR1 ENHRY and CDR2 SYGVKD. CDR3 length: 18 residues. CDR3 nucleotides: TGTGCCATCAGTGCCGGGACTAGCGTTCTGGGCTCCTACAATGAGCAGTTCTTC. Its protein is CAISAGTSVLGSYNEQFF.

The CDR3: CASSYSGVGNQPQHF. The CDR3 nucleotides are TGTGCCAGCAGTTACTCCGGGGTTGGCAATCAGCCCCAGCATTTT. The chain carries TRBV6-6 and TRBJ1-5, with D hard to call. CDR3 length: 15 residues. Trimming removed 0 bases from V and 2 bases from J, with 8 bases in between. Germline V gives CDR1 MNHNY, CDR2 SVGAGI (reference sequence).

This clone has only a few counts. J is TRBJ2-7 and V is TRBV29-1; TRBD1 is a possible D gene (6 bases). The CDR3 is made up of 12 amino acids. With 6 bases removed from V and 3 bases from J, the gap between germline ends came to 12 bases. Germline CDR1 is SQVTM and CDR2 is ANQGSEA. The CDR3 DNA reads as TGCAGCGTATCGATACAGGGCTACGAGCAGTACTTC. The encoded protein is CSVSIQGYEQYF.

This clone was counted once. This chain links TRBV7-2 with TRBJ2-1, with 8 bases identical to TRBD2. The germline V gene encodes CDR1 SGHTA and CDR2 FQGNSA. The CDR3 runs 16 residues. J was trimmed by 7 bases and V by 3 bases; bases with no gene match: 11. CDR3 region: CASSFPGGAGYNEQFF. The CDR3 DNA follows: TGTGCCAGCAGCTTTCCGGGAGGGGCGGGATATAATGAGCAGTTCTTC.

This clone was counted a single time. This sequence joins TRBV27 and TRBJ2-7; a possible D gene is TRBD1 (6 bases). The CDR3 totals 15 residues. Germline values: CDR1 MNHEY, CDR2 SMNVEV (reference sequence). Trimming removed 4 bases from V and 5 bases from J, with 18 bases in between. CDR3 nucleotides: TGTGCCAGCAGTTCCTTAGGCTGGGGGCAAAACGAGCAGTACTTC. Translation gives CASSSLGWGQNEQYF.

CDR3 sequence reads: CASRGAGQGLAGELFF. The DNA for the CDR3 is TGTGCCAGTAGGGGGGCCGGACAGGGTTTGGCCGGGGAGCTGTTTTTT. The rearrangement links TRBV19 to TRBJ2-2; 8 bases agree with TRBD1. The CDR3 totals 16 residues. With V trimmed by 6 bases and J by 6 bases, 12 bases remained unmatched. Germline values: CDR1 LNHDA, CDR2 SQIVND (reference sequence).

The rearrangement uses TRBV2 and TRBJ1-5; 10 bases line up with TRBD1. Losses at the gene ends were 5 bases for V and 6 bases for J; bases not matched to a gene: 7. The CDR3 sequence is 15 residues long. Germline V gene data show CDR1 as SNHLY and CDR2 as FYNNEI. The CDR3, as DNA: TGTGCCAGCAGTCCGACAGGGGGCGTCTTTCAGCCCCAGCATTTT. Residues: CASSPTGGVFQPQHF.